This note documents a single T cell receptor (beta chain) sequence. The clone's antigen remains unknown. No qualities accompany the bases; no much larger clone lies one base away. The library was prepared using 5' RACE. The instrument given in TCRdb is Illumina HiSeq 2000. A universal primer binding site was added through template switching, and the final cDNA carried a unique molecular identifier so that TCR cDNA molecules could be counted accurately. Specific primers in the conserved constant-segment region were used to synthesize first-strand cDNA for TCR alpha and beta chains. To control for contamination, every cDNA library was double barcoded, receiving both a SMART-Mk sample barcode and Illumina barcodes. TruSeq adapter sequences along with Illumina sample barcodes were introduced in two successive PCR steps. TCR alpha and beta cDNA libraries were sequenced on the Illumina HiSeq platform with custom primers. The authors' pipeline ran thus. Unique molecular identifiers were extracted from raw reads with MiGEC, and CDR3 positions were determined with MiXCR. Recombination models were inferred per individual with the repgenHMM and IGoR tools using an EM algorithm. The tcR package in R was used for shared clonotype analysis, with sharing normalized by the product of cloneset sizes. To study raw recombination without the effects of thymic and clonal selection, out-of-frame nonproductive sequences were analyzed. The public reads were reprocessed in TCRdb via fastp at Q25 and MiXCR, keeping in-frame beta chains. Each entry is one CDR3 protein sequence, shown with its most common DNA and genes. The V and J calls were determined by TCRdb, not by the authors. For this sample there are fewer than 900,000 distinct CDR3 sequences; around 20% appear just once. The leading ten clones occupy roughly 4.3% of the sample.

This specimen belongs to a study of identical twins (dated by TCRdb to the mid-2010s). For the wider study: The study deep-sequenced TCR alpha and beta repertoires from monozygotic twins, unrelated adults of various ages and cord blood to test whether fetal clonotypes persist. Replicate twin experiments were performed at different times using different library preparation protocols to rule out contamination.

What the authors observed across the whole study: The excess sharing between twins in beta out-of-frame sequences was weaker because fewer shared sequences reduced the signal-to-noise ratio. Abundant cord blood beta clonotypes carried fewer insertions; young adult naive repertoires showed a weaker similar trend, while memory repertoires showed none. Because the same donors could not be followed over many years, the conclusions depended on cross-sectional statistical analysis. In monozygotic twins, out-of-frame TCR alpha sharing was systematically underestimated by recombination models, although the models agreed with sharing between unrelated individuals. Compared with coincidental sharing between unrelated individuals, an excess of low generation-probability sequences was observed among out-of-frame TCR alpha sequences shared between twins. Invariant T cells such as MAIT and iNKT could partly confound zero-insertion analyses, though diverse VJ usage argued against this for most clonotypes.

Every donor was a healthy Caucasian. The twin cohort consisted of three pairs of female monozygotic twins, all aged about 18 to 29 years. RNA for TCR libraries was isolated from peripheral blood mononuclear cells. V gives up 6 bases and J gives up 6 bases, and the segment between their germline ends measures 19 bases. CDR1 and CDR2 are drawn from the germline V gene (reference sequence): SGHKS, YYEKEE. Reading from cysteine to phenylalanine, the CDR3 counts 15 amino acids. Of the read, only the CDR3 DNA is kept; its 45 bases are in frame from base 1. A further study also used this sample, focusing on T cells expressing NK-cell markers. According to the second study: Three sorted T-cell subsets (CD3+CD56+NKG2C+, CD3+CD56+NKG2C- and CD3+CD56-NKG2C+) from several donors had their TCR beta-chain repertoires profiled. Of the eight sequenced donors, seven were found to be HCMV-seropositive and one was found to be HCMV-seronegative. In several experiments an anti-gammadeltaTCR antibody was added to restrict sorting to alphabetaTCR-expressing T cells. In several donors, the dominant CD3+CD56+NKG2C+ clonotypes were among the top 10 CD8+ clonotypes and accounted for about 1.0-7.0% of CD8+ T cells. Those dominant clonotypes were again the most abundant among CD3+CD56-NKG2C+ cells in a few donors, at about 28.3-65%. Whether the expanded NKG2C-expressing T cell clones were specific for HCMV antigens was left unclear. The eight sequenced donors were randomly selected healthy volunteers, three men and five women. HCMV serostatus was determined by detecting HCMV-specific IgG in serum with a commercial ELISA kit. For more than five donors, bulk peripheral blood T-cell repertoires were additionally sequenced from unsorted PBMC. MIGEC was used to demultiplex reads and group reads by UMI, and MiTCR was used to assemble and quantify clonotypes. Only TCR cDNA sequences supported by at least two reads were kept to exclude erroneous sequences. The tcR package was used for downstream repertoire analysis, and clonotypes were matched between fractions using CDR3 nucleotide sequence together with V segment. VDJmatch was used to annotate antigen specificity against VDJdb, with one amino acid substitution allowed in CDR3.

In this chain, TRBV5-5 is recombined with TRBJ2-1; perhaps TRBD2 is the D gene, with 6 bases matching. Input material: PBMCs. The source of this sequence is a woman between 18 and 29 years old in good health. The bases read TGTGCCAGCACCCCTGCGGGGCTTAGGGTCAATGAGCAGTTCTTC. Its product reads: CASTPAGLRVNEQFF.